These 25 T cell receptor beta chains originate from one sample sequenced in a study of Graves' ophthalmopathy and Graves' hyperthyroidism. Investigators amplified TCR beta CDR3 regions from RNA transcripts. The library came from an HTBI-primed first-round RT-PCR and a second-round multiplex PCR. TCRdb re-called the multiplex PCR reads through MiXCR, storing one row per CDR3 protein. The repertoire holds hundreds of thousands of distinct CDR3 sequences, about 20% seen once, with around 6.9% in the top ten. Sequencing was done on a sample of peripheral blood. These TCRs come from a woman aged 18-30 years with stable Graves' hyperthyroidism. Some clones in this sample may be carry-over from other donors' samples.

Many counts were recorded for this clonotype. This chain uses TRBV2 with TRBJ1-5; TRBD1 might be the D (5 bases). The CDR3 is made up of 11 amino acids. V dropped 5 bases and J dropped 15 bases, with 14 bases sitting between them. Germline V gene data show CDR1 as SNHLY and CDR2 as FYNNEI. The CDR3 sequence is CASSRGEIGHF. The CDR3, as DNA: TGTGCCAGCAGTAGGGGAGAGATAGGGCATTTT.

This clonotype has a handful of counts. This chain joins TRBV10-1 and TRBJ1-1; D is unclear. Germline V gives CDR1 WNHNN, CDR2 SYGVQD (reference sequence). This CDR3 region has 13 residues. V shed 6 bases and J shed 4 bases, with 12 bases lying between them. Here the CDR3 DNA reads TGCGCCAGCAGGGCGGATCTTTTCACTGAAGCTTTCTTT. Translating gives CASRADLFTEAFF.

This chain uses TRBV24-1 with TRBJ2-5; no firm D call. The germline V gene has CDR1 KGHDR and CDR2 SFDVKD. CDR3 size: 16 residues. The V gene lost 4 bases and the J gene lost 0 bases, with 14 bases spanning the gap. In DNA, the CDR3 is TGTGCCACCAGTGACCCTCTCCCGGGCTACCAAGAGACCCAGTACTTC. This codes for CATSDPLPGYQETQYF.

In its sample, this clonotype was seen many times. The V and J genes are TRBV19 and TRBJ1-5; D uncertain. With 1 base removed from V and 4 bases from J, the gap between germline ends came to 2 bases. CDR3 length equals 12 residues. Germline CDR1 is LNHDA and CDR2 is SQIVND (reference sequence). CDR3 sequence: CASSIGNQPQHF. CDR3 DNA sequence: TGTGCCAGTAGTATAGGAAATCAGCCCCAGCATTTT.

This clonotype was seen at least ten times. The J gene is TRBJ1-1, the V gene TRBV28, with TRBD1 identical over 8 bases. V dropped 4 bases and J dropped 1; count of bases not matched to a gene: 2. The CDR3 is 14 residues long. Per germline, CDR1 MDHEN and CDR2 SYDVKM. The CDR3 DNA follows: TGTGCCAGCAGTTGGACAGGGAGGAACACTGAAGCTTTCTTT. Its translation is CASSWTGRNTEAFF.

This clonotype has at least ten counts. The chain is built from TRBV29-1 and TRBJ1-1; perhaps TRBD1 as D (6 bases). V lost 6 bases and J lost 2, with 13 bases in between. The CDR3 consists of 13 residues. CDR1 is SQVTM, CDR2 ANQGSEA, per germline. The CDR3 nucleotides are TGCAGCGTCACGTCAGGGGCTAACACTGAAGCTTTCTTT. It encodes CSVTSGANTEAFF.

Regarding this clonotype: An end of the junction does not agree with germline; a read error may underlie this. The chain carries TRBV6-1 and TRBJ1-5, with 7 positions matching TRBD1. CDR1 is MNHNS and CDR2 is SASEGT in the germline V gene. The CDR3 is made up of 15 amino acids. CDR3 sequence: CASSEWGTDNQPQHF. The DNA for the CDR3 is TGTGCCAGCAGTGAATGGGGGACAGATAATCAACCCCAGCATTTT.

In its sample, this clonotype was seen many times. V and J are TRBV6-2 or TRBV6-3 and TRBJ1-5; 7 bases are a match to TRBD1. The CDR3 has 18 residues. CDR1 MNHEY and CDR2 SVGEGT come from the germline V gene. After removal of 4 bases from V and 0 bases from J, the junction contained 12 bases not matched to a gene. The CDR3 sequence: CASSFRTGRYYSNQPQHF. CDR3 DNA sequence: TGTGCCAGCAGTTTTCGGACAGGCCGTTATTATAGCAATCAGCCCCAGCATTTT.

To note about this clonotype: This may arise from a read error, as a much more abundant clone is one base away. The V gene is TRBV10-3, the J gene TRBJ1-2; tentative D call: TRBD1 (5 bases). The CDR3 length is 14 residues. Per germline, CDR1 ENHRY and CDR2 SYGVKD. Here the CDR3 reads CAISDRDGGYGHTF. The CDR3 bases are TGTGCCATCAGTGACAGGGACGGCGGCTATGGCCACACCTTC.

The chain joins TRBV6-1 to TRBJ1-2, with D hard to call. There are 14 residues in the CDR3. CDR1 and CDR2 from the germline V gene are MNHNS and SASEGT. V was pared by 6 bases and J by 2 bases, with 13 bases between. For the CDR3, the DNA is TGTGCCAGCAGGGAACCGGGAGGGAACTATGGCTACACCTTC. Its translation is CASREPGGNYGYTF.

Ten or more counts support this clonotype. The V and J genes are TRBV6-5 and TRBJ1-1; D call uncertain. The CDR3 sequence is 16 residues long. Germline V CDR1 and CDR2: MNHEY, SVGAGI. Deletions cut 4 bases from V and 1 base from J, with 16 bases between. The CDR3 bases are TGTGCCAGCAGTTCCCCTGCCGGCTTTCCGAACACTGAAGCTTTCTTT. This translates into CASSSPAGFPNTEAFF.

This clonotype is a singleton in its sample. This chain links TRBV12-3 or TRBV12-4 with TRBJ2-5; maybe TRBD2 (7 bases). This CDR3 is built from 13 residues. Trimming removed 4 bases at V and 5 bases at J, with 11 bases between. This CDR3 is CASSSWGGETQYF. Here the CDR3 DNA reads TGTGCCAGCAGTTCATGGGGGGGCGAGACCCAGTACTTC.

In its sample, this clonotype was seen many times. J is TRBJ1-1 and V is TRBV7-2; D is unresolved. V dropped 8 bases and J dropped 4 bases, with 14 bases sitting between them. Germline assignment: CDR1 SGHTA and CDR2 FQGNSA. The CDR3 consists of 13 residues. The chain's CDR3 is CASVWERGTEAFF. The CDR3 coding sequence is TGTGCCAGCGTCTGGGAGCGGGGCACTGAAGCTTTCTTT.

This sequence joins TRBV6-2 or TRBV6-3 and TRBJ2-7; possible D gene TRBD2, 6 bases. The CDR3 length is 12 residues. V was cut by 10 bases and J by 3 bases, with 13 bases left in between. Germline CDR1 and CDR2: MNHEY and SVGEGT. In DNA form, the CDR3 reads TGTGCCACCGTCCAGGGAGGCTACGAGCAGTACTTC. It is translated as CATVQGGYEQYF.

This clonotype appeared many times. The chain joins TRBV6-5 to TRBJ1-1; 9 positions agree with TRBD1. The CDR3 is made up of 16 amino acids. Germline V gene data show CDR1 as MNHEY and CDR2 as SVGAGI. V trimming: 3 bases; J trimming: 1 base; junction bases outside the gene matches: 6. CDR3: CASSYDTGGKNTEAFF. The CDR3 DNA follows: TGTGCCAGCAGTTATGACACAGGGGGCAAGAACACTGAAGCTTTCTTT.

The V and J genes are TRBV10-3 and TRBJ1-2; D not resolved. Trimming cost V 0 bases and J 8 bases, with 16 bases left between them. Germline CDR1 ENHRY, CDR2 SYGVKD. The CDR3 sequence is 15 residues long. Here the CDR3 DNA reads TGTGCCATCAGTGAGTCTGGGGTACGGTTGAACGGCTACACCTTC. Protein: CAISESGVRLNGYTF.

The table lists this clonotype with many counts. V and J are TRBV10-3 and TRBJ2-5, with TRBD2 matching over 10 bases. Looked up from germline, CDR1 is ENHRY and CDR2 is SYGVKD. There are 14 residues in the CDR3. The junction had 2 bases not matched to a gene; V was cut back by 2 bases and J by 5 bases. CDR3 sequence (DNA): TGTGCCATCAGTGAGGGGACTAGCGTTGAGACCCAGTACTTC. Residues: CAISEGTSVETQYF.

This clonotype was seen ten or more times. The chain links TRBV2 to TRBJ2-7, with D unresolved. The CDR3 covers 15 residues. Germline V gene lookup returns CDR1 SNHLY and CDR2 FYNNEI. V was shortened by 7 bases and J by 7 bases, with 23 bases between the two germline ends. The CDR3 region is CASNGESGSRWEQYF. The CDR3 DNA sequence: TGTGCCAGCAACGGTGAAAGTGGGTCTAGGTGGGAGCAGTACTTC.

This clonotype showed up just a few times. The CDR3 loop reads CASSFWGARNTIYF. The CDR3 DNA reads as TGTGCCAGCAGCTTTTGGGGGGCTAGAAACACCATATATTTT. V is TRBV13 and J is TRBJ1-3; maybe TRBD1 (6 bases). V was pared by 3 bases and J by 5 bases, with 11 bases between. Germline values: CDR1 PRHDT, CDR2 FYEKMQ (reference sequence). This CDR3 spans 14 amino acids.

This clonotype was picked up many times. The chain employs TRBV5-1 and TRBJ2-2; 7 positions match TRBD1. V trimming: 4 bases; J trimming: 2 bases; junction bases outside the gene matches: 5. Per germline, CDR1 SGHRS and CDR2 YFSETQ. The CDR3 extends over 15 amino acids. The CDR3: CASSHGQANTGELFF. CDR3 nucleotides: TGCGCCAGCAGCCATGGACAGGCCAACACCGGGGAGCTGTTTTTT.

This clonotype appeared many times. This rearrangement joins TRBV5-1 to TRBJ2-5; tentatively, D is TRBD2 (6 bases). V lost 4 bases to trimming and J lost 1 base, with 17 bases between them. Germline loops: CDR1 SGHRS, CDR2 YFSETQ. The CDR3 covers 16 residues. CDR3 nucleotides: TGCGCCAGCAGCCGCGGAGGGAGCCTAAGCCAAGAGACCCAGTACTTC. Translating it yields CASSRGGSLSQETQYF.

This clonotype has ten or more counts. The chain recombines TRBV28 with TRBJ1-2, with TRBD1 identical over 10 bases. Germline trimming cut 4 bases from V and 7 bases from J; bases unmatched to any gene: 6. The CDR3 has 14 residues. Germline V gene data show CDR1 as MDHEN and CDR2 as SYDVKM. The CDR3 nucleotides read TGTGCCAGCAGTTACGGGACAGGGGAGGGTGGCTACACCTTC. Its translation is CASSYGTGEGGYTF.

Ten or more counts support this clonotype. The gene calls are TRBV11-2 and TRBJ2-7; TRBD1 matches at 7 bases. V shed 0 bases, J shed 2 bases, and the junction held 4 bases outside the gene matches. The germline V gene has CDR1 SGHAT and CDR2 FQNNGV. The CDR3 is made up of 15 amino acids. The DNA of the CDR3 is TGTGCCAGCAGCTTAGAATCAGGGGGACCCTACGAGCAGTACTTC. This codes for CASSLESGGPYEQYF.

This clonotype was seen ten or more times. CDR3 protein: CASSSHNQPQHF. CDR3 in DNA: TGTGCCAGCAGTTCCCACAATCAGCCCCAGCATTTT. This chain joins TRBV6-5 and TRBJ1-5; unclear D gene. Between the trimmed V and J ends, which lost 4 bases and 3 bases, there was a span of 4 bases. The CDR3 consists of 12 residues. Germline V gene sequence: CDR1 MNHEY, CDR2 SVGAGI.

The chain couples TRBV29-1 to TRBJ2-2; no clear D gene. Per the germline V gene, CDR1 is SQVTM and CDR2 is ANQGSEA. CDR3 size: 14 residues. The CDR3 nucleotides read TGCAGGGGCTCGCCCAGTTTGAACACCGGGGAGCTGTTTTTT. Translated, it gives CRGSPSLNTGELFF.